This T cell receptor (beta chain) was observed in a study of T cell repertoires in cytomegalovirus infection (dated by TCRdb to about 2019). In terms of the full investigation: The peptide stimulations were aimed at well-studied HLA-B-restricted epitopes as well as recently identified HLA-C-restricted CMV epitopes, whose presentation resists viral immunomodulation. Donor HLA type was relevant to the analysis, because carriage of CMV infection together with the matching HLA type was indicated by public TCR beta signatures.

A word on this clonotype: The clone's antigen remains unknown. One end of the junction is discordant with germline, which a read error may explain.

The treatment or condition label corresponds to: in vitro stimulation with specific CMV peptide epitopes to enrich CMV-specific T cells. TCRdb lists the instrument as Illumina HiSeq 1500. The public reads were reanalyzed by TCRdb: fastp trimming at Q25, MiXCR alignment, in-frame beta chains only. Each CDR3 protein appears once, grouped with its most common genes and DNA. The table for this sample lists fewer than 25,000 distinct CDR3 sequences; approximately 22% of them were counted only once. The top ten clonotypes cover 91% of the sample. From its cysteine to its phenylalanine, the CDR3 spans 17 amino acids. Only CDR3 DNA is held: 51 bases, read in frame from base 1. Reading the germline V gene (reference sequence) gives CDR1 MNHNY and CDR2 SVGAGI. General findings and caveats noted by the study authors: In the ex vivo response, HLA-C-restricted CMV-specific TCR beta clonotypes were dominant, and in two of eight donors the single most frequent clonotype came from this HLA-C-restricted group. In both this cohort and an independent 352-donor cohort, the cumulative frequency of public TCR beta family members distinguished carriers of CMV infection plus the relevant HLA type.

Sequenced here: CD8+ T cells from cultured PBMCs, sampled from culture after CMV antigen stimulation. The source of this sequence is a human donor in good health (CMV status not recorded). Some clones in this sample may be carry-over from other donors' samples. The receptor chain draws on TRBV6-6 and TRBJ2-6; a tentative D match to TRBD1 spans 5 bases. The CDR3 reads CASSHGRVNSGSNVLTF. DNA sequence: TGTGCCAGCAGTCATGGCAGGGTGAACTCTGGGTCCAACGTCCTGACTTTC.